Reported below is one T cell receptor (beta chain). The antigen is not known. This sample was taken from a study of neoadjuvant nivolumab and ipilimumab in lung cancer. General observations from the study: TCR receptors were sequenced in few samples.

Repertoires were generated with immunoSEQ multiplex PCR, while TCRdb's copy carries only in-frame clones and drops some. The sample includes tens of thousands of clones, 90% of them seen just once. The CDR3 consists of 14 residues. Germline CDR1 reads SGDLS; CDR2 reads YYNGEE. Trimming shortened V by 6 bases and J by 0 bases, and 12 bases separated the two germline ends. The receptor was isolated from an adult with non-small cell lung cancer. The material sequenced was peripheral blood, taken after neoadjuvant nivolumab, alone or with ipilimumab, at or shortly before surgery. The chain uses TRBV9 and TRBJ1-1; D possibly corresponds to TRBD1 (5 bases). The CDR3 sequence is CASKPGALNTEAFF. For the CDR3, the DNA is TGTGCCAGCAAACCCGGGGCTCTGAACACTGAAGCTTTCTTT. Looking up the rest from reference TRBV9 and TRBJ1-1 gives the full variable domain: DSGVTQTPKHLITATGQRVTLRCSPRSGDLSVYWYQQSLDQGLQFLIQYYNGEERAKGNILERFSAQQFPDLHSELNLSSLELGDSALYFCASKPGALNTEAFFGQGTRLTVV.